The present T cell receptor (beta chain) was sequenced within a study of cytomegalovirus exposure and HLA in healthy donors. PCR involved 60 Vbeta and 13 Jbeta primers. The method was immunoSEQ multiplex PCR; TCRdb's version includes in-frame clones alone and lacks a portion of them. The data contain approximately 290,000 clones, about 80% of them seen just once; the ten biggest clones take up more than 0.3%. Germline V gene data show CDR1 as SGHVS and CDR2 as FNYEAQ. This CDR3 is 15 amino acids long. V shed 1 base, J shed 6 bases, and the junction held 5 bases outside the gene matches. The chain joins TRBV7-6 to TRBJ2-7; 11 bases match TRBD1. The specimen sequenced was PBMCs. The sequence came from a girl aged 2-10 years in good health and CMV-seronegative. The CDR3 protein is CASSLGPGTGGEQYF. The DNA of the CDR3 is TGTGCCAGCAGCTTAGGCCCCGGGACAGGGGGCGAGCAGTACTTC.